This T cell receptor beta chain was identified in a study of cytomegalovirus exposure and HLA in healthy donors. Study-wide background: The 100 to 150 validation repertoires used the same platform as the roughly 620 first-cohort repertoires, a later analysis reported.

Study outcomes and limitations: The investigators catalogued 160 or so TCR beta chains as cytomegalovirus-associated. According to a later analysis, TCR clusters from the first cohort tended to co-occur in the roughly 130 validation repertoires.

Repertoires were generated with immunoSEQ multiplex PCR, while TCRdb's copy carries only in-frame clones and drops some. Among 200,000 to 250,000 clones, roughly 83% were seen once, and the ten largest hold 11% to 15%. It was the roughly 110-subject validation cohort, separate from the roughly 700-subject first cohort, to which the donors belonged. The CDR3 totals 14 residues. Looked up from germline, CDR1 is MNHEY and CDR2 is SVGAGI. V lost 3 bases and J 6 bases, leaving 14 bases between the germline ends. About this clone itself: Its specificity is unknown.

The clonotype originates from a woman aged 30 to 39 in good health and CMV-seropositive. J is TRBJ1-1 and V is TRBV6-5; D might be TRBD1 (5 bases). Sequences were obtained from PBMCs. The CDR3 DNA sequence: TGTGCCAGCAGTTATTTTCGAGGGACCTCTGAAGCTTTCTTT. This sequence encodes CASSYFRGTSEAFF.